This T cell receptor beta chain emerged from a study of technical replicates of blood from a few donors. The CDR3 totals 16 residues. V dropped 8 bases and J dropped 8; count of bases not matched to a gene: 16. The germline gives CDR1 ENHRY, CDR2 SYGVKD. TCRdb's copy holds only in-frame clones and misses some; the assay was immunoSEQ multiplex PCR. The repertoire has about 83,000 clones, just under 95% of them found once; the top ten carry 0.2% to 0.3%. V is TRBV10-3 and J is TRBJ2-1; 9 positions match TRBD2. The sequence was obtained from a human donor in good health. The sequenced sample was T cells isolated from PBMCs. CDR3 sequence (DNA): TGTGCCATCGGGGGGATGGCGGGAGGGACTAACCATGAGCAGTTCTTC. This gives the protein CAIGGMAGGTNHEQFF.